This TCR beta chain stems from a study of post-analysis software for immune sequencing data. This clonotype came up a few times. Antigen: not known. CDR1 is SGDLS, CDR2 YYNGEE, per germline. V was clipped by 2 bases and J by 3 bases; unmatched bases: 5. The length of the CDR3 is 15 residues. The TCR beta cDNA libraries carried unique molecular identifiers. cDNA molecules numbering about 470,000 came from roughly 1 to 10 million T cells. MiXCR, run by TCRdb on the PCR reads, gives a single entry per CDR3 protein. The top ten clones hold over 10% of a sample with about 380,000 distinct CDR3 sequences, approximately 33% of them seen once. Study-level results: Patients had higher frequencies than controls of four to six TRBV segments, including TRBV5-6, TRBV5-1 and TRBV20-1.

This clonotype was sampled from a girl between 10 and 17 years old with multiple sclerosis. The specimen sequenced was blood. The chain uses TRBV9 and TRBJ1-5; 7 bases fit TRBD1. Here the CDR3 reads CASSVTGDTNQPQHF. For the CDR3, the DNA is TGTGCCAGCAGCGTCACAGGGGACACCAATCAGCCCCAGCATTTT.